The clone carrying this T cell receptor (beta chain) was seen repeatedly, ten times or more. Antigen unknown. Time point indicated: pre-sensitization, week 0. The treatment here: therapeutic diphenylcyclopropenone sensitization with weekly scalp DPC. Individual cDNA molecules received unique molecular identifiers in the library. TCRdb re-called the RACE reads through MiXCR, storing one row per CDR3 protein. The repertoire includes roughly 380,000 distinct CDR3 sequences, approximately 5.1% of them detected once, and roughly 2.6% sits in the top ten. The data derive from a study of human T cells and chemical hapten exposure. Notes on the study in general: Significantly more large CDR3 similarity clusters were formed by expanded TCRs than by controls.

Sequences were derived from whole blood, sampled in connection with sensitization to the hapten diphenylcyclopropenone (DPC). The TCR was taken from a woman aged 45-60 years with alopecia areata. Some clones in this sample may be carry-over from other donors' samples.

The CDR3 is CASSYSILAGGPNNEQFF. The CDR3 coding sequence is TGTGCCAGCAGTTACTCGATACTAGCGGGAGGACCCAACAATGAGCAGTTCTTC. The chain carries TRBV6-5 and TRBJ2-1, with 12 bases aligning to TRBD2. V was clipped by 0 bases and J by 5 bases; unmatched bases: 8. Germline values: CDR1 MNHEY, CDR2 SVGAGI. The CDR3 extends over 18 amino acids.